The next 17 T cell receptor beta chains were all read from a single sample in a study of OX40 agonist ivuxolimab in advanced cancers. Repertoires were generated with immunoSEQ multiplex PCR, while TCRdb's copy carries only in-frame clones and drops some. The profile shows 90,000 or so clones, about 90% of them singletons. This specimen was CD4+ or CD8+ T cells sorted from blood, taken in a trial of the OX40 agonist ivuxolimab. The receptor source for this set is an adult with an advanced solid tumor such as melanoma, head and neck, liver or kidney cancer.

The rearrangement uses TRBV6-1 and TRBJ2-3, with D perhaps assigned TRBD1 or TRBD2 (5 bases each). Germline V gene data show CDR1 as MNHNS and CDR2 as SASEGT. The length of the CDR3 is 16 residues. The germline V and J ends were trimmed by 4 bases and 1 base, with 15 bases remaining between them. The CDR3: CASSGVAGAGTDTQYF. The CDR3 DNA reads TGTGCCAGCAGTGGGGTCGCCGGGGCGGGCACAGATACGCAGTATTTT.

The CDR3: CASSIGGKGYGYTF. In nucleotides, the CDR3 is TGTGCCAGTAGTATAGGGGGAAAGGGCTATGGCTACACCTTC. This chain connects TRBV19 to TRBJ1-2; D is unclear. This CDR3 region has 14 residues. The germline V gene has CDR1 LNHDA and CDR2 SQIVND (reference sequence). Trimming took 1 base from V and 4 from J, leaving 10 bases between them.

The J gene is TRBJ2-3, the V gene TRBV7-3; D may match TRBD1 or TRBD2 (5 bases each). This CDR3 is built from 15 residues. Germline CDR1 SGHTA, CDR2 FQGTGA. V lost 5 bases, J lost 9 bases, and 21 bases lay in between. DNA of the CDR3: TGTGCCAGCAGCGCGAACCCCGGGACGCCGAACACGCAGTATTTT. Its translation is CASSANPGTPNTQYF. The whole variable domain, remainder taken from reference TRBV7-3 and TRBJ2-3, is GAGVSQTPSNKVTEKGKYVELRCDPISGHTALYWYRQSLGQGPEFLIYFQGTGAADDSGLPNDRFFAVRPEGSVSTLKIQRTERGDSAVYLCASSANPGTPNTQYFGPGTRLTVL.

The J gene is TRBJ1-5, the V gene TRBV6-6, with a possible D match to TRBD1 (5 bases). This CDR3 has 14 residues. The germline V and J ends were trimmed by 6 bases and 7 bases, with 16 bases remaining between them. The V gene's germline CDR1 is MNHNY and CDR2 SVGAGI (reference sequence). This CDR3 is CASSLEGLGQPQHF. CDR3 bases: TGTGCCAGCAGCTTGGAGGGGTTGGGACAGCCCCAGCATTTT.

Note on this clone: A junction end diverges from the germline sequence, so it may reflect a read error. In DNA, the CDR3 is TGCGCCAGCGGCTTGGATGGGGATTCGGGTGGCTACACCTTC. Amino acids: CASGLDGDSGGYTF. The V call is TRBV5-1, the J call TRBJ1-2; no clear D. CDR1 and CDR2 from the germline V gene are SGHRS and YFSETQ. The CDR3 spans 14 residues.

The chain combines TRBV30 with TRBJ2-7; the match to TRBD2 covers 10 bases. CDR1 GTSNPN and CDR2 SVGIG come from the germline V gene (reference sequence). The J segment lost 4 bases and the V segment lost 1 base, leaving 7 bases of the junction unmatched. This CDR3 comprises 15 residues. The CDR3 here is CAWSGSGRARYEQYF. CDR3 in DNA: TGTGCCTGGAGTGGGAGCGGGAGGGCCAGGTACGAGCAGTACTTC.

The rearrangement joins TRBV9 to TRBJ2-3, with no clear D. The germline CDR1 and CDR2 sequences are SGDLS and YYNGEE. Trimming cost V 4 bases and J 1 base, with 10 bases left between them. The CDR3 totals 14 residues. In DNA, the CDR3 is TGTGCCAGCAGCCCCCGTGGCGGCACAGATACGCAGTATTTT. It is translated as CASSPRGGTDTQYF.

CDR3 loop: CASSSPRGQLTYEQYF. The DNA for the CDR3 is TGTGCCAGCAGCTCACCCCGGGGACAGTTAACCTACGAGCAGTACTTC. The chain joins TRBV11-2 to TRBJ2-7; 7 bases are a match to TRBD1. Trimming took 4 bases from V and 2 from J; bases not matched to a gene: 11. Germline V gene lookup returns CDR1 SGHAT and CDR2 FQNNGV. The CDR3 runs 16 residues.

V usage is TRBV6-5 and J usage is TRBJ1-2; tentatively, D is TRBD1 (5 bases). Germline V gene lookup returns CDR1 MNHEY and CDR2 SVGAGI. V was clipped by 5 bases and J by 3 bases, with 10 bases between them. The CDR3 length is 13 residues. The CDR3 protein is CASSSRDHYGYTF. CDR3 bases: TGTGCCAGCAGTAGCAGGGACCACTATGGCTACACCTTC.

CDR3 sequence: CASSPPGGRGNEQFF. CDR3 nucleotide sequence: TGTGCCAGCAGCCCCCCCGGCGGGCGGGGCAATGAGCAGTTCTTC. The J gene is TRBJ2-1, the V gene TRBV11-2; the D gene is possibly TRBD2 (6 bases). The CDR3 spans 15 residues. V gave up 5 bases and J gave up 6 bases, with 17 bases separating them. Germline CDR1 SGHAT, CDR2 FQNNGV. Complete variable domain (other parts from reference TRBV11-2 and TRBJ2-1): EAGVAQSPRYKIIEKRQSVAFWCNPISGHATLYWYQQILGQGPKLLIQFQNNGVVDDSQLPKDRFSAERLKGVDSTLKIQPAKLEDSAVYLCASSPPGGRGNEQFFGPGTRLTVL.

The J gene is TRBJ2-1, the V gene TRBV30; no reliable D call. V lost 4 bases and J lost 9, with 13 bases in between. The CDR3 extends over 12 amino acids. Germline loops: CDR1 GTSNPN, CDR2 SVGIG (reference sequence). In nucleotides, the CDR3 is TGTGCCTGGACCCCGGCTGTCGGTGAGCAGTTCTTC. It translates to CAWTPAVGEQFF.

CDR3 sequence: CASSLEGMVTGELFF. The CDR3 DNA sequence: TGTGCCAGCAGCTTAGAAGGGATGGTGACCGGGGAGCTGTTTTTT. The rearrangement joins TRBV7-2 to TRBJ2-2; D remains ambiguous. The CDR3 covers 15 residues. CDR1 is SGHTA and CDR2 is FQGNSA in the germline V gene. V lost 1 base, J lost 5 bases, and 11 bases lay in between. Supplemented by reference TRBV7-2 and TRBJ2-2, the full variable domain reads GAGVSQSPSNKVTEKGKDVELRCDPISGHTALYWYRQSLGQGLEFLIYFQGNSAPDKSGLPSDRFSAERTGGSVSTLTIQRTQQEDSAVYLCASSLEGMVTGELFFGEGSRLTVL.

The V gene is TRBV28, the J gene TRBJ2-2; D is possibly TRBD2 (7 bases). The germline V gene encodes CDR1 MDHEN and CDR2 SYDVKM. The V gene lost 1 base and the J gene lost 4 bases, with 13 bases spanning the gap. The CDR3 runs to 16 residues. The CDR3 here is CASSLSGGPSTGELFF. The CDR3 region has the DNA TGTGCCAGCAGTTTATCGGGGGGCCCCAGCACCGGGGAGCTGTTTTTT. The full variable domain, with the rest looked up from reference TRBV28 and TRBJ2-2, is DVKVTQSSRYLVKRTGEKVFLECVQDMDHENMFWYRQDPGLGLRLIYFSYDVKMKEKGDIPEGYSVSREKKERFSLILESASTNQTSMYLCASSLSGGPSTGELFFGEGSRLTVL.

DNA of the CDR3: TGTGCCAGCAGGCAGACAGAGTTCACTGAAGCTTTCTTT. Protein sequence: CASRQTEFTEAFF. The chain couples TRBV27 to TRBJ1-1; maybe TRBD1 (5 bases). The V and J ends lost 6 bases and 4 bases respectively, with 12 bases between them. CDR3 length: 13 amino acids. From germline, CDR1 is MNHEY and CDR2 SMNVEV (reference sequence).

The rearrangement joins TRBV11-2 to TRBJ1-1; D is unresolved. V shed 5 bases and J shed 4 bases, with 14 bases lying between them. Germline-derived CDR1 and CDR2 are SGHAT and FQNNGV. The CDR3 is made up of 14 amino acids. The CDR3 sequence is CASSLKLSGTEAFF. CDR3 coding DNA: TGTGCCAGCAGCCTCAAGCTAAGCGGCACTGAAGCTTTCTTT.

The V call is TRBV11-2, the J call TRBJ2-7, with TRBD2 matching over 8 bases. The CDR3 sequence is 16 residues long. Germline V gene sequence: CDR1 SGHAT, CDR2 FQNNGV. V gave up 0 bases and J gave up 2 bases; unmatched junction bases: 6. The CDR3 nucleotides are TGTGCCAGCAGCTTAGAACGGGGGGGGGCGGCCTACGAGCAGTACTTC. Residues: CASSLERGGAAYEQYF.

The rearrangement uses TRBV5-1 and TRBJ2-1; 10 nucleotides agree with TRBD1. Per the germline V gene, CDR1 is SGHRS and CDR2 is YFSETQ. This CDR3 contains 14 residues. Unmatched junction bases numbered 3, after V lost 4 bases and J lost 5 bases. The CDR3: CASSAGQGNNEQFF. For the CDR3, the DNA is TGCGCCAGCAGCGCGGGACAGGGGAACAATGAGCAGTTCTTC.